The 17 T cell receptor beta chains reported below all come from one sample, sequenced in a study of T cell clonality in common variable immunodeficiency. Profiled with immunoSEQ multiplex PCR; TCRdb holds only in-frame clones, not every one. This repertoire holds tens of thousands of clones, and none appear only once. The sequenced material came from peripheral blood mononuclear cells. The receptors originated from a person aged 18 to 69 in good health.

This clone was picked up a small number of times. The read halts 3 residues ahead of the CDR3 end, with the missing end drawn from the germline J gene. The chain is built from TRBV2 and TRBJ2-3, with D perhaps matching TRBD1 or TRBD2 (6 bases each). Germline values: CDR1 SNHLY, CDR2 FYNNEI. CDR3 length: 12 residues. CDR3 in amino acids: CASNLGGQPQYF. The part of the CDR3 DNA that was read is TGTGCCAGCAACCTGGGAGGACAGCCG.

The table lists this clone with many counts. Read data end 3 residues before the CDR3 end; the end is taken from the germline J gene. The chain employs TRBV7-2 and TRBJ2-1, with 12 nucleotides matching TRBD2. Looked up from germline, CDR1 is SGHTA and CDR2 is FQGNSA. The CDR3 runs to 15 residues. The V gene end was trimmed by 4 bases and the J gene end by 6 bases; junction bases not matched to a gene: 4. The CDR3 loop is CASSSTSGRINEQFF. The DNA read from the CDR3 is TGTGCCAGCAGCTCCACTAGCGGGAGGATCAATGAG.

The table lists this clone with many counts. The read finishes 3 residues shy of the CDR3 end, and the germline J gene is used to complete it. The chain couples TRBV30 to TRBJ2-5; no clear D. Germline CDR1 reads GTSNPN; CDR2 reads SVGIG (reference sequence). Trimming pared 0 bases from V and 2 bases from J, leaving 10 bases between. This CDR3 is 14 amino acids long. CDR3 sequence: CAWSVGGAQETQYF. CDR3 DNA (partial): TGTGCCTGGAGTGTTGGCGGAGCGCAAGAGACC.

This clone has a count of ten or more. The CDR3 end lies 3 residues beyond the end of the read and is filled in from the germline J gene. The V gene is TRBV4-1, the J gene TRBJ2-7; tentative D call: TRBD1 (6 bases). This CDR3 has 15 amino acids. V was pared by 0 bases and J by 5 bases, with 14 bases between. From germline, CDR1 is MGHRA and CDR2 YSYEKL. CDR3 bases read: TGCGCCAGCAGCCAAGATCTTCACAGGGCCGACGAG. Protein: CASSQDLHRADE. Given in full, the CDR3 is CASSQDLHRADEQYF.

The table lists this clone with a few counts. The sequenced CDR3 bases are TGTGCCTGGGAGACAGCAACTAATGAAAAG. Protein product: CAWETATNEK. The whole CDR3 sequence reads CAWETATNEKLFF. The rearrangement uses TRBV30 and TRBJ2-2; a weak D match, TRBD1 (5 bases). The read ends 3 residues shy of where the CDR3 ends; the end is completed using the germline J gene. The CDR3 spans 13 residues. Germline assignment: CDR1 GTSNPN and CDR2 SVGIG (reference sequence).

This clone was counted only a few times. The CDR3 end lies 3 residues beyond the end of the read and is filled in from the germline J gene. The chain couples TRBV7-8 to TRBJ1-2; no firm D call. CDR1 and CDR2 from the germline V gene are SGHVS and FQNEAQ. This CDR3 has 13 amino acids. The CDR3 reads CASSPGGSSAYTF. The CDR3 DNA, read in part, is TGTGCCAGCAGCCCCGGAGGGTCTTCCGCT.

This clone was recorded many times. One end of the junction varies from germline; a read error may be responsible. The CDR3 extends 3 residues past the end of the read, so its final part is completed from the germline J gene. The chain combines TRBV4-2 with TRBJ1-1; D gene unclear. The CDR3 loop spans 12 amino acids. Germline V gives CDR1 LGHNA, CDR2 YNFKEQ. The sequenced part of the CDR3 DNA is TGCGCCAGCAGCCAAGGGCCTCAAGGG. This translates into CASSQGPQG. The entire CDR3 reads CASSQGPQGAFF.

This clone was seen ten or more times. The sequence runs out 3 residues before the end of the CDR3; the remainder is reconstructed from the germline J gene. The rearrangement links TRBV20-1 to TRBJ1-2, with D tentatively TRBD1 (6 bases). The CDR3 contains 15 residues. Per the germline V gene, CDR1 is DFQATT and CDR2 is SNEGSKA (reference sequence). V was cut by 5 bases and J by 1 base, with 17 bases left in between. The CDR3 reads CSAYSPGQINYGYTF. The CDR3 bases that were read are TGCAGTGCTTATTCCCCGGGACAAATTAACTATGGC.

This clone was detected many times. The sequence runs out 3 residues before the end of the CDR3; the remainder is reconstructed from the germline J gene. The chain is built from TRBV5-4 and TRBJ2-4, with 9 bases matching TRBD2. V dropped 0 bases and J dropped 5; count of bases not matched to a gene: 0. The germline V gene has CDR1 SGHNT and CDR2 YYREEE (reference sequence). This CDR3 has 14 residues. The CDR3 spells CASSLGGRENIQYF. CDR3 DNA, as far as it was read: TGTGCCAGCAGCTTGGGCGGGAGGGAAAACATT.

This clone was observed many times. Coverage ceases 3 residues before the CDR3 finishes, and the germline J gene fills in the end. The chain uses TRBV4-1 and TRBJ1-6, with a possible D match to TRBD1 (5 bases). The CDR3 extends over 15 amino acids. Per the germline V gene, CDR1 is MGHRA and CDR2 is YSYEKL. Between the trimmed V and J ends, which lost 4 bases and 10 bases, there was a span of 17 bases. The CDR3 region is CASSLGDRFRSPLHF. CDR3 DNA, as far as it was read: TGCGCCAGCAGCCTAGGAGACAGATTTAGGTCACCC.

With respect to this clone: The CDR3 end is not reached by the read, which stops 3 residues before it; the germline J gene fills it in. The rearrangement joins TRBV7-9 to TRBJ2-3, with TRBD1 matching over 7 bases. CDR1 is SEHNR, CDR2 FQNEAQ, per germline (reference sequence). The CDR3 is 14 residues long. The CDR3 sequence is CASSLQGDQETQYF. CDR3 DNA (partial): TGTGCCAGCAGCCTCCAGGGGGACCAAGAGACG.

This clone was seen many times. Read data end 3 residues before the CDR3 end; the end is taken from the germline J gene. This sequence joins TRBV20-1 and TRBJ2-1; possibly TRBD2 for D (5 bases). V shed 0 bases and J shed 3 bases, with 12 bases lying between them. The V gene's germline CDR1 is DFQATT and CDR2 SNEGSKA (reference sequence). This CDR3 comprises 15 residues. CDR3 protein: CSARERERSYNEQFF. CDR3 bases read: TGCAGTGCTAGAGAGAGGGAGCGGAGCTACAATGAG.

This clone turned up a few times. CDR3 protein: CASSFAGANVLFF. The covered CDR3 bases are TGTGCCAGCAGCTTTGCTGGGGCCAACGTG. J is TRBJ2-2 and V is TRBV7-2; a possible D gene is TRBD1 (5 bases). From the germline J gene comes the end of the CDR3, since the read stops 3 residues before it. Germline V gene lookup returns CDR1 SGHTA and CDR2 FQGNSA. This CDR3 has 13 amino acids.

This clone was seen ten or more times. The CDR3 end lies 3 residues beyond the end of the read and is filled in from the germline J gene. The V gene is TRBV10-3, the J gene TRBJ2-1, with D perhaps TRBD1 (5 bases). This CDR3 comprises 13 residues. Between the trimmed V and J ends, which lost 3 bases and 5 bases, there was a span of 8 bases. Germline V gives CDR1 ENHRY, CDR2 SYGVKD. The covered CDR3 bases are TGTGCCATCAGTGACAGGGAAAACAATGAG. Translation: CAISDRENNE. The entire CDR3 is CAISDRENNEQFF.

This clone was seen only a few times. The CDR3: CASSLSGLNYEQYF. CDR3 bases read: TGTGCCAGCAGTCTTAGCGGGTTGAACTACGAG. The V gene is TRBV7-2, the J gene TRBJ2-7; 7 bases fit TRBD2. The read ends 3 residues shy of where the CDR3 ends; the end is completed using the germline J gene. With 6 bases clipped from V and 3 bases from J, the junction kept 8 bases outside the gene matches. Per the germline V gene, CDR1 is SGHTA and CDR2 is FQGNSA. The CDR3 runs to 14 residues.

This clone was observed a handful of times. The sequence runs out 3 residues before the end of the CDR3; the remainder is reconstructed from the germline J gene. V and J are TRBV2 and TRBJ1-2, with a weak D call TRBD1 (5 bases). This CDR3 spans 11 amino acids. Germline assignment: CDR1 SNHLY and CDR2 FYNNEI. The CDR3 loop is CAGGFQETYTF. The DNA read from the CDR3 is TGTGCCGGGGGGTTCCAAGAGACC.

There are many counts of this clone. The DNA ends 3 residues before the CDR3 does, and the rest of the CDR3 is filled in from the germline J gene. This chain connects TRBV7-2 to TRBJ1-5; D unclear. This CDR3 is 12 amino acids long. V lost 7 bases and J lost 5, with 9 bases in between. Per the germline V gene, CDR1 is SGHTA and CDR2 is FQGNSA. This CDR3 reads CASTLGDQPQHF. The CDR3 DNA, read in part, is TGTGCCAGCACCCTCGGGGATCAGCCC.